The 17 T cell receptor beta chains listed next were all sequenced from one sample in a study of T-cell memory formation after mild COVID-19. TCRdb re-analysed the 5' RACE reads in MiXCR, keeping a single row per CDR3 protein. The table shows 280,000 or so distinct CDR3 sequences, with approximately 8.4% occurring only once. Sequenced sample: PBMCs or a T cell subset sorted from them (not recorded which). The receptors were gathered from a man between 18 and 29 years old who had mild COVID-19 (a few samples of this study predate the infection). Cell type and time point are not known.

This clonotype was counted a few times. CDR3 in amino acids: CASSYSRGPQETQYF. CDR3 sequence (DNA): TGTGCCAGCAGTTACTCCCGGGGCCCTCAAGAGACCCAGTACTTC. The chain combines TRBV6-5 with TRBJ2-5; D may correspond to TRBD1 or TRBD2 (5 bases each). Germline V gives CDR1 MNHEY, CDR2 SVGAGI. This CDR3 has 15 residues. Trimming took off 0 bases at V and 2 bases at J, with 10 bases between the two ends.

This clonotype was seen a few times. CDR3 DNA: TGCAGTGCTCAGAGGACAGGACCCTACAATGAGCAGTTCTTC. It codes for CSAQRTGPYNEQFF. V gene TRBV20-1 combines with J gene TRBJ2-1, with 7 bases lining up with TRBD1. CDR1 is DFQATT and CDR2 is SNEGSKA in the germline V gene (reference sequence). The CDR3 consists of 14 residues. Unmatched junction bases numbered 6, after V lost 5 bases and J lost 2 bases.

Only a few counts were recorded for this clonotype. The CDR3 sequence is CASSFGSGAYEQYV. Written as DNA, the CDR3 is TGTGCCAGCAGCTTTGGTAGCGGGGCCTACGAGCAGTACGTC. This chain uses TRBV5-6 with TRBJ2-7, with TRBD2 identical over 8 bases. After removal of 2 bases from V and 2 bases from J, the junction contained 3 bases not matched to a gene. This CDR3 region has 14 residues. Germline values: CDR1 SGHDT, CDR2 YYEEEE.

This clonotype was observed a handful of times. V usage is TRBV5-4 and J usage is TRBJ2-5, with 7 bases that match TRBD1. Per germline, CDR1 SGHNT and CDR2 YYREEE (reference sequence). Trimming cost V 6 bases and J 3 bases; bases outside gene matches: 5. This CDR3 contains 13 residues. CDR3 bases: TGTGCCAGCACCGTCGGACAGGAAGAGACCCAGTACTTC. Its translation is CASTVGQEETQYF.

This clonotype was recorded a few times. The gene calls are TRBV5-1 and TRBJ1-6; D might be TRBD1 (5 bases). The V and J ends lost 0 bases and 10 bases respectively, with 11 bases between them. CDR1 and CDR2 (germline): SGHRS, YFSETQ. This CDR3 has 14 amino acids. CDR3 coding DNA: TGCGCCAGCAGCTTGGGGCAGGGAGTGTCACCCCTCCACTTT. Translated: CASSLGQGVSPLHF.

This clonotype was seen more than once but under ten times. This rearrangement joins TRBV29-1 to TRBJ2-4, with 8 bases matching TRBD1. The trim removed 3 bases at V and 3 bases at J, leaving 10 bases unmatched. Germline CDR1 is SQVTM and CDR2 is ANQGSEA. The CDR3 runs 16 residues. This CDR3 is CSVDPLTGTGKNIQYF. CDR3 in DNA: TGCAGCGTTGACCCCTTAACCGGGACAGGCAAAAACATTCAGTACTTC.

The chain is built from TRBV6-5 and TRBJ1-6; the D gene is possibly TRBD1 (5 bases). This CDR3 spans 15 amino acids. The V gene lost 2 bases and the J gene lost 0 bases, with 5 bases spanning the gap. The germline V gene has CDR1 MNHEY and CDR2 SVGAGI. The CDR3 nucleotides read TGTGCCAGCAGTTACGGGGGCTCCTATAATTCACCCCTCCACTTT. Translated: CASSYGGSYNSPLHF.

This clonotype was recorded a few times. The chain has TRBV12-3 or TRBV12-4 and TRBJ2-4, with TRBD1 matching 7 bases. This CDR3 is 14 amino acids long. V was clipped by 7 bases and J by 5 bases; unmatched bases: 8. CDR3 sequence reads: CASTNRGSENIQYF. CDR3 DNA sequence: TGTGCCAGCACCAACAGGGGTAGCGAAAACATTCAGTACTTC.

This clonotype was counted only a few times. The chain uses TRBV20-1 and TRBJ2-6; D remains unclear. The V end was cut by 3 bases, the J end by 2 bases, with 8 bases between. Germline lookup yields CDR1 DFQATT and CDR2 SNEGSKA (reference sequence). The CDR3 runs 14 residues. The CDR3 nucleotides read TGCAGTGCTAGGGAAAATACTGGGGCCAACGTCCTGACTTTC. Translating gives CSARENTGANVLTF.

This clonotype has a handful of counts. The CDR3 DNA is TGTGCCAGCAGCCAATTCATAACAGGACAGGGACAATTAGAGCAGTTCTTC. Translating it yields CASSQFITGQGQLEQFF. V gene TRBV3-1 combines with J gene TRBJ2-1; the match to TRBD1 covers 8 bases. The length of the CDR3 is 17 residues. Germline loops: CDR1 LGHDT, CDR2 YNNKEL (reference sequence). The junction had 16 bases not matched to a gene; V was cut back by 2 bases and J by 10 bases.

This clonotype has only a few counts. As DNA, the CDR3 is TGTGCCAGCAGTGGCCCCCGGGGCGAAGGGTACTTC. Translation gives CASSGPRGEGYF. The chain recombines TRBV2 with TRBJ2-5; D tentatively reads TRBD1 or TRBD2 (5 bases each). This CDR3 has 12 amino acids. V was trimmed by 4 bases and J by 13 bases, leaving 16 bases between them. Germline V gene sequence: CDR1 SNHLY, CDR2 FYNNEI.

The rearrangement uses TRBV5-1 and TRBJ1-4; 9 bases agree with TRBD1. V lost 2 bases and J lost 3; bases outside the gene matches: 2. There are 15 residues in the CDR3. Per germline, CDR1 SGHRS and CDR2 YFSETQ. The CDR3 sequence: CASSLQGAPNEKLFF. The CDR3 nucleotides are TGCGCCAGCAGCTTACAGGGGGCTCCTAATGAAAAACTGTTTTTT.

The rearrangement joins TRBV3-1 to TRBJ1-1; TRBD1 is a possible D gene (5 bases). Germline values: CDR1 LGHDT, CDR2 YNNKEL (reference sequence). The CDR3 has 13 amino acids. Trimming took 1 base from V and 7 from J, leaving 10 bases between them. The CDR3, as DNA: TGTGCCAGCAGCCAAGGTCTCGGGGGTGAAGCTTTCTTT. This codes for CASSQGLGGEAFF.

Here the CDR3 reads CATSFGQGRTDTQYF. The CDR3 nucleotides read TGTGCCACCAGTTTCGGACAGGGGAGGACAGATACGCAGTATTTT. J is TRBJ2-3 and V is TRBV24-1; 9 bases are a match to TRBD1. Trimming removed 6 bases from V and 3 bases from J; junction bases left unmatched: 6. The CDR3 spans 15 residues. The germline gives CDR1 KGHDR, CDR2 SFDVKD.

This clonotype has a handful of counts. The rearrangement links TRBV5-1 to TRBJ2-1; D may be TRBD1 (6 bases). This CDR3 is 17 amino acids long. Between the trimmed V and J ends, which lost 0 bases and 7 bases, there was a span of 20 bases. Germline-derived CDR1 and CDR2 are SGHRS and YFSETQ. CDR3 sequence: CASSLARWGPLGNEQFF. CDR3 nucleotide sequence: TGCGCCAGCAGCTTGGCCAGGTGGGGGCCCCTCGGGAATGAGCAGTTCTTC.

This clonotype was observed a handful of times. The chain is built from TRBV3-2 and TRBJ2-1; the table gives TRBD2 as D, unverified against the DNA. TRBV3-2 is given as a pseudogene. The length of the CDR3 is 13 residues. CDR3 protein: CASLAGEGDEQFF. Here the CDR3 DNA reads TGTGCCAGCCTAGCGGGGGAAGGGGATGAGCAGTTCTTC.

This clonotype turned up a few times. The CDR3 spells CASGRTGLNNQPQHF. In DNA, the CDR3 is TGTGCCAGCGGAAGGACTGGGCTGAACAATCAGCCCCAGCATTTT. The V gene is TRBV21-1, the J gene TRBJ1-5; TRBD1, the table's D call, was not compared with the DNA. TRBV21-1 is deemed a pseudogene. This CDR3 contains 15 residues.